A single count supports the clone carrying this T cell receptor (beta chain). These data belong to a study of blood T cell repertoires in COVID-19. Study at large: Material from acute and convalescent COVID-19 was sourced from the United States, Italy and Spain.

There are 17 residues in the CDR3. Germline CDR1 reads LGHDT; CDR2 reads YNNKEL (reference sequence). After removal of 3 bases from V and 4 bases from J, the junction contained 7 bases not matched to a gene. Data came from immunoSEQ multiplex PCR; TCRdb stores just in-frame clones and leaves some out. The data hold about 240,000 clones, with less than 90% observed a single time. The source of this sequence is a man in his fifties or sixties with acute or convalescent COVID-19. The genes are TRBV3-1 (or the pseudogene TRBV3-2) and TRBJ2-1, with 12 nucleotides matching TRBD2. Sample: peripheral blood. DNA of the CDR3: TGTGCCAGCAGCCAGCATCTAGCGGGAGGGCATTACAATGAGCAGTTCTTC. Protein sequence: CASSQHLAGGHYNEQFF.